This TCR beta chain was sequenced for a study of blood T cell repertoires in COVID-19. Across the whole study: The samples span acute and convalescent COVID-19 from the United States, Italy and Spain. T cells, B-cell-depleted T cells, or PBMCs supplied cDNA or gDNA.

Sequencing was performed with immunoSEQ multiplex PCR; in TCRdb, only in-frame clones are kept and a portion is missing. The table has tens of thousands of clones, roughly 89% seen once. This CDR3 is 15 amino acids long. The junction had 6 bases not matched to a gene; V was cut back by 6 bases and J by 1 base. The V gene's germline CDR1 is MNHEY and CDR2 SVGAGI. Input material: peripheral blood. This receptor was obtained from a man aged 45 to 65 with active COVID-19. This chain joins TRBV6-5 and TRBJ1-5; 7 nucleotides agree with TRBD1. The CDR3 DNA follows: TGTGCCAGCAGACAGGGGTTTGAGAGCAATCAGCCCCAGCATTTT. Its protein product is CASRQGFESNQPQHF.